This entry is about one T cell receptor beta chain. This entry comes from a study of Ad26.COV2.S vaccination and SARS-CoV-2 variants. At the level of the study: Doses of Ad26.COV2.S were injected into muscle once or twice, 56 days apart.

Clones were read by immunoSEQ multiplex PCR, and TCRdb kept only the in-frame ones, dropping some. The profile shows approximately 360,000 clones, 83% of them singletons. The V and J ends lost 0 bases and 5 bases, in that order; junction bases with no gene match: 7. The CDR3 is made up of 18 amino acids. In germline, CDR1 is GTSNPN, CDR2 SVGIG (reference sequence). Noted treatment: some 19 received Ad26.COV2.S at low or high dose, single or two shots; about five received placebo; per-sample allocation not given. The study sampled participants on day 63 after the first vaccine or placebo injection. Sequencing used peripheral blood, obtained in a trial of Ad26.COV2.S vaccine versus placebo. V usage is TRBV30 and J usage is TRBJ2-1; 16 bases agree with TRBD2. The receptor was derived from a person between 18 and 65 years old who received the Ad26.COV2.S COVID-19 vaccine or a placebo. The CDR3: CAWSVLGGLAGGHNEQFF. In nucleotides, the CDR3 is TGTGCCTGGAGTGTACTAGGGGGACTAGCGGGAGGGCACAATGAGCAGTTCTTC. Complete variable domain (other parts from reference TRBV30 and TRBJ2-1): SQTIHQWPATLVQPVGSPLSLECTVEGTSNPNLYWYRQAAGRGLQLLFYSVGIGQISSEVPQNLSASRPQDRQFILSSKKLLLSDSGFYLCAWSVLGGLAGGHNEQFFGPGTRLTVL.